A single sample gave rise to the 14 T cell receptor beta chains below, sequenced in a study of tumor and adjacent non-tumor tissue in lung cancer. This sample's RNA came from whole unsorted tissue. The library came from three nested PCR rounds adapted from ARM-PCR protocols. TCRdb reprocessed the multiplex PCR reads with MiXCR, giving one entry per CDR3 protein. The profile shows 65,000 to 95,000 distinct CDR3 sequences, around 70% of them singletons. Sequencing was carried out using lung tumor tissue. The origin of the receptors is a woman in her seventies with non-small cell lung cancer.

The rearrangement uses TRBV20-1 and TRBJ2-1, with 12 bases lining up with TRBD2. This CDR3 is 15 amino acids long. Trimming removed 7 bases from V and 9 bases from J; junction bases left unmatched: 13. Germline V CDR1 and CDR2: DFQATT, SNEGSKA (reference sequence). CDR3 in DNA: TGCAGTGTTCCCACTAGCGGGAGGACCTCCCCTGAGCAGTTCTTC. Protein: CSVPTSGRTSPEQFF.

Comment on this clonotype: Since a much larger clone is just one base distant, this may be a read error. The chain uses TRBV20-1 and TRBJ1-1; unclear D gene. The germline CDR1 and CDR2 sequences are DFQATT and SNEGSKA (reference sequence). Trimming removed 1 base from V and 2 bases from J, with 11 bases in between. The length of the CDR3 is 14 residues. The CDR3 DNA sequence: TGCAGTGCTAGAGTTCACAGCATTAACACTGAAGCTTTCTTT. Amino acids: CSARVHSINTEAFF.

V gene TRBV7-3 combines with J gene TRBJ2-3; no firm D call. Looked up from germline, CDR1 is SGHTA and CDR2 is FQGTGA. V was pared by 5 bases and J by 5 bases, with 11 bases between. There are 13 residues in the CDR3. The CDR3 reads CASSPERRDTQYF. For the CDR3, the DNA is TGTGCCAGCAGCCCCGAGAGAAGAGATACGCAGTATTTT.

On this clonotype itself: Since no conserved phenylalanine or tryptophan closes the CDR3, a read error is the likely cause. Because the CDR3's place on the DNA is in doubt, the DNA is left out and the CDR3 is given as listed by TCRdb. This chain connects TRBV6-2 or TRBV6-3 to TRBJ2-5. The germline V gene has CDR1 MNHEY and CDR2 SVGEGT. The CDR3 spans 15 residues, counting both ends. CDR3 residues: CASRQTTRPQRAQCI.

As concerns this clonotype: At one end, the junction sequence differs from germline, possibly due to a read error. The chain combines TRBV6-1 with TRBJ2-5; 8 nucleotides line up with TRBD1. The CDR3 runs 17 residues. Germline V gene data show CDR1 as MNHNS and CDR2 as SASEGT. DNA for the CDR3: TGTGCCGGAAGCCGGGACAGGAGGTTCGGACTCCAAGAGACTCAGTACTTC. Translation: CAGSRDRRFGLQETQYF.

This clonotype has just one count. Its ends do not fully match the called genes, so a read error is possible. This chain connects TRBV5-4 to TRBJ2-3; tentative D call: TRBD1 (5 bases). From germline, CDR1 is SGHNT and CDR2 YYREEE (reference sequence). The CDR3 has 15 amino acids. The CDR3 spells CVSSAVGRSTDTQYF. The CDR3 bases are TGTGTCAGCAGTGCAGTGGGGCGGAGCACAGATACGCAGTATTTT.

The V call is TRBV28, the J call TRBJ1-2, with 7 bases aligning to TRBD1. Germline trimming cut 7 bases from V and 8 bases from J; bases unmatched to any gene: 16. Germline V gene sequence: CDR1 MDHEN, CDR2 SYDVKM. CDR3 length: 15 residues. The CDR3 bases are TGTGCCAGCACCTCCTCTGGACAGGTCTATAAGGGCTACACCTTC. Residues: CASTSSGQVYKGYTF.

In regard to this clonotype: Sequence at one end of the junction differs from germline and may be a read error. The rearrangement links TRBV4-1 to TRBJ1-1; weak D call: TRBD1 (6 bases). Germline loops: CDR1 MGHRA, CDR2 YSYEKL. The CDR3 runs to 15 residues. DNA for the CDR3: TGCACCAGCAGACATGCACAGGGACGGAACACTGAAGCTTTCTTT. Translation: CTSRHAQGRNTEAFF.

Details on this clonotype: This may stem from a read error, because a much larger clone lies one nucleotide away. J is TRBJ2-6 and V is TRBV29-1, with D possibly being TRBD1 (5 bases). Trimming took 4 bases from V and 2 from J, leaving 27 bases between them. Per germline, CDR1 SQVTM and CDR2 ANQGSEA. The CDR3 is made up of 20 amino acids. The CDR3 sequence: CSVGERAMGQSDAGANVLTF. The DNA for the CDR3 is TGCAGCGTTGGGGAAAGGGCCATGGGGCAATCCGACGCTGGGGCCAACGTCCTGACTTTC.

The chain joins TRBV6-6 to TRBJ2-1; TRBD1 or TRBD2 may be the D gene (5 bases each). This CDR3 has 20 residues. V lost 6 bases, J lost 0 bases, and 27 bases lay in between. Per the germline V gene, CDR1 is MNHNY and CDR2 is SVGAGI (reference sequence). The CDR3 DNA sequence: TGTGCCAGCAGCTATCCCACTCGTATCATAGTGGGACGCTCCTACAATGAGCAGTTCTTC. Amino acids: CASSYPTRIIVGRSYNEQFF.

Of note for this clonotype: At one end the junction does not follow the germline gene, possibly because of a read error. The chain combines TRBV6-5 with TRBJ2-3, with D possibly TRBD2 on 6 matching bases. Germline CDR1 MNHEY, CDR2 SVGAGI. The CDR3 sequence is 17 residues long. The DNA of the CDR3 is TGTGCCAACAGTTACTGTGGAGGGACTCGATACCCAGATACGCAGTATTTT. Translated: CANSYCGGTRYPDTQYF.

This clonotype was recorded at least ten times. This chain uses TRBV6-1 with TRBJ2-1; D is perhaps TRBD2 (6 bases). Germline values: CDR1 MNHNS, CDR2 SASEGT. V was trimmed by 5 bases and J by 5 bases, leaving 16 bases between them. The CDR3 runs to 15 residues. The CDR3 DNA is TGTGCCAGCAGTAGGCGCGGGGCCCGTCACAATGAGCAGTTCTTC. Amino acids: CASSRRGARHNEQFF.

This clonotype came up once. This may be a read error: a much more frequent sequence differs by one nucleotide. The chain recombines TRBV28 with TRBJ2-3; D perhaps matches TRBD1 (6 bases). CDR3 length: 14 residues. Germline values: CDR1 MDHEN, CDR2 SYDVKM. Written as DNA, the CDR3 is TGTGCCAGCAGTTACGGGACAATGACCTATACGCGGTATTTT. It encodes CASSYGTMTYTRYF.

As to this clonotype: At one of its ends the junction is not consistent with the germline gene, which may arise from a read error. The chain couples TRBV12-3 or TRBV12-4 to TRBJ1-1, with no clear D. CDR3 length: 14 residues. As DNA, the CDR3 is TGTGCCAGCAGCCTCGACAACTTCAACACTGAAGCCTTCTTT. The encoded protein is CASSLDNFNTEAFF.